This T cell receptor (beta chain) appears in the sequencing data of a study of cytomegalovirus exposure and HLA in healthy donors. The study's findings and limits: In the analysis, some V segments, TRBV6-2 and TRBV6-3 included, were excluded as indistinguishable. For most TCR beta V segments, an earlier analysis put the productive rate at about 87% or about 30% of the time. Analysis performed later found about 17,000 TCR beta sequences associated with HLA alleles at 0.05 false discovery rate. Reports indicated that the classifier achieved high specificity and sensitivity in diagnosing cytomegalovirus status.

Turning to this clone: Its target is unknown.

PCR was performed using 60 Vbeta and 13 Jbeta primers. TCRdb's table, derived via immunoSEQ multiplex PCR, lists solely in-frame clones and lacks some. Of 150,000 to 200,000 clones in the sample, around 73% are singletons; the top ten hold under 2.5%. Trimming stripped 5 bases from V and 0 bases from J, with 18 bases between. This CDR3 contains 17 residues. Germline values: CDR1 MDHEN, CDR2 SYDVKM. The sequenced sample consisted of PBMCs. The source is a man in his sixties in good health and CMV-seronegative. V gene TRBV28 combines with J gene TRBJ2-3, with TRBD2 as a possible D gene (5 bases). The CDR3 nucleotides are TGTGCCAGCAGTCCTCTCAAGGAGGCGGCGAGCACAGATACGCAGTATTTT. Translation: CASSPLKEAASTDTQYF.